This TCR beta chain was found in a study of cytomegalovirus exposure and HLA in healthy donors. Findings and limits, study-wide: TCR beta sequences numbering 15,000 to 20,000 were associated with HLA alleles at 0.05 false discovery rate in a later analysis. Later genetic work tied a missense DCLRE1C variant to beta-chain V and J trimming. Among immune exposure information, only CMV serostatus was available.

About this clone itself: The target antigen is unknown.

Primers: 60 Vbeta forward and 13 Jbeta reverse. Repertoires were generated with immunoSEQ multiplex PCR, while TCRdb's copy carries only in-frame clones and drops some. The table includes under 130,000 clones, roughly three quarters detected once. V lost 2 bases, J lost 6 bases, and 11 bases lay in between. The CDR3 is 14 amino acids. Looked up from germline, CDR1 is SGHDT and CDR2 is YYEEEE. This TCR derives from a man between 40 and 49 years old in good health and CMV-seropositive. The sequencing input was PBMCs. The chain carries TRBV5-6 and TRBJ1-4; no clear D gene. DNA for the CDR3: TGTGCCAGCAGCTTTGAGGTCGAGGATGAAAAACTGTTTTTT. Residues: CASSFEVEDEKLFF.